Below are 19 T cell receptor beta chains sequenced from a single sample in a study of T cells in Graves' hyperthyroidism and ophthalmopathy. Regions amplified from RNA transcripts were the TCR beta CDR3 regions. The HTBI primer set was used in a first-round RT-PCR of the TCR CDR3. TCRdb reanalysed the multiplex PCR reads using MiXCR and keeps one entry per CDR3 protein. This sample has more than 550,000 distinct CDR3 sequences, with 45% found just once. The sequenced material came from peripheral blood or thyroid tissue (not recorded which). All receptors come from an adult man with Graves' disease, either hyperthyroidism or ophthalmopathy (not recorded which).

Concerning this clonotype: A junction boundary mismatches the germline segment, possibly from a read error. The V call is TRBV7-4, the J call TRBJ1-2; no clear D. The length of the CDR3 is 14 residues. Germline assignment: CDR1 SGHVT and CDR2 SQSDAQ. CDR3 bases: TGTGCCAGCAGCTTGGACGCAGCTAACTATGGCCACACCTTC. The encoded protein is CASSLDAANYGHTF. The whole variable domain, filled in from reference TRBV7-4 and TRBJ1-2, reads GAGVSQSPRYKVAKRGRDVALRCDSISGHVTLYWYRQTLGQGSEVLTYSQSDAQRDKSGRPSGRFSAERPERSVSTLKIQRTEQGDSAVYLCASSLDAANYGHTFGSGTRLTVV.

To note about this clonotype: Compared with germline, one end of the junction differs, possibly owing to a read error. The chain carries TRBV24-1 and TRBJ2-5; TRBD2 matches at 11 bases. CDR1 and CDR2 from the germline V gene are KGHDR and SFDVKD. The CDR3 has 17 residues. As DNA, the CDR3 is TGTGCCAGCAGTTACGCTTTTAGCGGGGGGGGACAAGAGACCCAGTACTTC. Its translation is CASSYAFSGGGQETQYF.

The chain recombines TRBV7-9 with TRBJ1-2; D remains unclear. CDR3 length: 13 residues. Trimming stripped 6 bases from V and 10 bases from J, with 18 bases between. From germline, CDR1 is SEHNR and CDR2 FQNEAQ (reference sequence). CDR3 amino acids: CASSSTDVDDYTF. DNA for the CDR3: TGTGCCAGCAGTTCTACCGACGTAGATGACTACACCTTC.

This rearrangement joins TRBV6-1 to TRBJ1-1; D possibly corresponds to TRBD1 (5 bases). CDR3 length: 13 amino acids. Germline CDR1 is MNHNS and CDR2 is SASEGT. V was trimmed by 5 bases and J by 5 bases, leaving 12 bases between them. CDR3 sequence (DNA): TGTGCCAGCAGTAGGGGTGCGAAAACTGAAGCTTTCTTT. As protein: CASSRGAKTEAFF.

About this clonotype: A much larger clone lies one base from this, so it may be a read error. The J gene is TRBJ1-1, the V gene TRBV24-1, with D unresolved. V was cut by 5 bases and J by 8 bases, with 11 bases left in between. CDR3 length: 12 residues. Per the germline V gene, CDR1 is KGHDR and CDR2 is SFDVKD. The CDR3 bases are TGTGCCACCAGTGGTGAGGGAGGGGAAGCTTTCTTT. Translated: CATSGEGGEAFF.

The chain links TRBV7-8 to TRBJ1-1, with D possibly being TRBD1 (6 bases). V gave up 5 bases and J gave up 0 bases, with 13 bases separating them. This CDR3 contains 15 residues. The V gene's germline CDR1 is SGHVS and CDR2 FQNEAQ. The CDR3 loop reads CASSVQGFMNTEAFF. The CDR3 nucleotides are TGTGCCAGCAGCGTCCAGGGGTTCATGAACACTGAAGCTTTCTTT.

This clonotype was counted at least ten times. The gene calls are TRBV2 and TRBJ1-2; 8 bases line up with TRBD1. J lost 4 bases, V lost 8 bases, and 6 bases had no gene match. Germline V CDR1 and CDR2: SNHLY, FYNNEI. There are 13 residues in the CDR3. The CDR3 region has the DNA TGTGCCAGCTCGACAGGGGTTAGCTATGGCTACACCTTC. Protein: CASSTGVSYGYTF.

This clonotype has more than one count but fewer than ten. V is TRBV6-5 and J is TRBJ2-5; 10 bases match TRBD1. The CDR3 runs to 15 residues. From germline, CDR1 is MNHEY and CDR2 SVGAGI. V lost 2 bases, J lost 5 bases, and 5 bases stayed unmatched. CDR3 region: CASSYEDRGHETQYF. DNA for the CDR3: TGTGCCAGCAGTTACGAAGACAGGGGGCATGAGACCCAGTACTTC.

Comment on this clonotype: This could be a read error, since a much larger clone is one nucleotide away. The rearrangement links TRBV10-2 to TRBJ2-2; D is perhaps TRBD1 (6 bases). This CDR3 region has 16 residues. V was pared by 3 bases and J by 4 bases, with 15 bases between. Germline V CDR1 and CDR2: WSHSY, SAAADI. CDR3 amino acids: CASSDTGLPSTGELFF. CDR3 coding DNA: TGCGCCAGCAGTGATACAGGGTTGCCGAGCACCGGGGAGCTGTTTTTT.

V gene TRBV2 combines with J gene TRBJ1-6, with unresolved D. The CDR3 has 14 amino acids. V lost 8 bases and J lost 6, with 14 bases in between. Germline CDR1 reads SNHLY; CDR2 reads FYNNEI. The CDR3 nucleotides are TGTGCCAGCCCAAGCCGGGATGTTAATTCACCCCTCCACTTT. Amino acid sequence: CASPSRDVNSPLHF.

The chain combines TRBV20-1 with TRBJ2-7; D is ambiguous. In germline, CDR1 is DFQATT, CDR2 SNEGSKA (reference sequence). The length of the CDR3 is 14 residues. V lost 6 bases to trimming and J lost 1 base, with 16 bases between them. CDR3 sequence (DNA): TGCAGTGCCCTCCCTGGACCATCATCCTACGAGCAGTACTTC. It yields the protein CSALPGPSSYEQYF.

This clonotype was picked up a small number of times. V usage is TRBV20-1 and J usage is TRBJ1-1; D is unclear. Trimming took 3 bases from V and 4 from J, leaving 6 bases between them. CDR3 size: 11 residues. The germline CDR1 and CDR2 sequences are DFQATT and SNEGSKA (reference sequence). CDR3 sequence: CSASMVTEAFF. The DNA for the CDR3 is TGCAGTGCTAGTATGGTCACTGAAGCTTTCTTT.

This chain links TRBV14 with TRBJ1-2; D is ambiguous. Germline V lookup: CDR1 SGHDN, CDR2 FVKESK. Trimming took off 0 bases at V and 0 bases at J, with 14 bases between the two ends. There are 17 residues in the CDR3. The CDR3 coding sequence is TGTGCCAGCAGCCAAGATCCACATGCATCTTCTAACTATGGCTACACCTTC. It specifies CASSQDPHASSNYGYTF.

V usage is TRBV7-2 and J usage is TRBJ2-7; 12 bases agree with TRBD2. The CDR3 is made up of 16 amino acids. The V segment lost 5 bases and the J segment 6 bases; nucleotides outside the gene matches: 11. The germline V gene encodes CDR1 SGHTA and CDR2 FQGNSA. The CDR3 region is CASSPGLAGRAGEQYF. CDR3 coding DNA: TGTGCCAGCAGCCCTGGACTAGCGGGGAGAGCCGGCGAGCAGTACTTC.

J is TRBJ1-1 and V is TRBV7-2; possible D gene TRBD1, 6 bases. Germline loops: CDR1 SGHTA, CDR2 FQGNSA. The CDR3 contains 13 residues. Trimming cost V 8 bases and J 1 base, with 11 bases left between them. Here the CDR3 DNA reads TGTGCCAGCGCCGGGACAAAGAACACTGAAGCTTTCTTT. It codes for CASAGTKNTEAFF.

The gene calls are TRBV7-9 and TRBJ1-4; 7 bases fit TRBD1. The V gene end was trimmed by 2 bases and the J gene end by 7 bases; junction bases not matched to a gene: 4. The germline gives CDR1 SEHNR, CDR2 FQNEAQ (reference sequence). The CDR3 length is 14 residues. DNA for the CDR3: TGTGCCAGCAGCTTACAGGGGGATATTGAAAAACTGTTTTTT. It yields the protein CASSLQGDIEKLFF.

This clonotype has only a few counts. The V gene is TRBV6-5, the J gene TRBJ1-5; D uncertain. V lost 5 bases and J lost 7, with 9 bases in between. The CDR3 spans 12 residues. Germline CDR1 reads MNHEY; CDR2 reads SVGAGI. CDR3 region: CASSESLQPQHF. The CDR3 nucleotides are TGTGCCAGCAGTGAATCGTTACAGCCCCAGCATTTT.

The sample holds many counts of this clonotype. Here the CDR3 DNA reads TGCAGTGCGGGGAGGGGTGTGAACACTGAAGCTTTCTTT. This translates into CSAGRGVNTEAFF. The chain is built from TRBV20-1 and TRBJ1-1; D might be TRBD1 (5 bases). This CDR3 has 13 residues. Germline CDR1 reads DFQATT; CDR2 reads SNEGSKA (reference sequence). V was clipped by 6 bases and J by 0 bases, with 11 bases between them.

This clonotype was counted only a few times. V gene TRBV7-9 combines with J gene TRBJ2-7; the D gene is possibly TRBD2 (6 bases). Trimming removed 6 bases at V and 0 bases at J, with 12 bases between. The CDR3 has 14 residues. Germline V gene lookup returns CDR1 SEHNR and CDR2 FQNEAQ (reference sequence). The CDR3 sequence is CASRPGGVSYEQYF. The DNA of the CDR3 is TGTGCCAGCAGGCCTGGCGGGGTCTCCTACGAGCAGTACTTC.